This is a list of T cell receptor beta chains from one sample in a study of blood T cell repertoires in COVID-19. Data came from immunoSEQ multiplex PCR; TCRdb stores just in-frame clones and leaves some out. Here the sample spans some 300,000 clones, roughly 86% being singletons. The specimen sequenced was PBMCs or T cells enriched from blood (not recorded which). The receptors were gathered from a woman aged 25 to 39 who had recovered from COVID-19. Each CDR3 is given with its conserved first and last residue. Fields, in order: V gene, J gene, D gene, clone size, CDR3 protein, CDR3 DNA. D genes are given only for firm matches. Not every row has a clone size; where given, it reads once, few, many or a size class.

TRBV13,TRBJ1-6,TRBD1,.,CASSEYRGRSPLHF,TGTGCCAGCAGCGAGTACAGGGGCCGGTCACCCCTCCACTTT
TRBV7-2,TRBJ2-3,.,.,CASSLARPYDAGDTQYF,TGTGCCAGCAGCTTAGCGCGGCCGTACGATGCTGGAGATACGCAGTATTTT
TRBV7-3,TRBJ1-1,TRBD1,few,CASSPGGAAEAFF,TGTGCCAGCAGTCCAGGGGGCGCGGCTGAAGCTTTCTTT
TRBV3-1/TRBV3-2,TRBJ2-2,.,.,CASRLSGNTGELFF,TGTGCCAGCAGGCTTAGCGGGAACACCGGGGAGCTGTTTTTT
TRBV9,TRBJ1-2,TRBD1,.,CASSEGAWDTINYGYTF,TGTGCCAGCAGCGAGGGGGCATGGGACACGATAAACTATGGCTACACCTTC
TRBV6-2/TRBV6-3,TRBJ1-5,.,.,CASSSPEAGLGQPQHF,TGTGCCAGCAGTTCCCCGGAAGCGGGGTTAGGGCAGCCCCAGCATTTT
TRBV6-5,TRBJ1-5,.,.,CASSLTVDQPQHF,TGTGCCAGCAGCCTAACGGTTGATCAGCCCCAGCATTTT
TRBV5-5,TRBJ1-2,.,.,CASTSPGGANYGYTF,TGTGCCAGCACTTCGCCGGGGGGAGCTAACTATGGCTACACCTTC
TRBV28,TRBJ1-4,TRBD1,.,CASSLIGRGQGTNEKLFF,TGTGCCAGCAGTTTAATCGGTCGGGGACAGGGGACTAATGAAAAACTGTTTTTT
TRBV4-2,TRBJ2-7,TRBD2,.,CASSQDFRGRPNSYEQYF,TGTGCCAGCAGCCAAGATTTTCGCGGGAGGCCTAACTCCTACGAGCAGTACTTC
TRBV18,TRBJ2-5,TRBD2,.,CASSPSTSGPQETQYF,TGTGCCAGCTCACCTTCGACTAGCGGGCCACAAGAGACCCAGTACTTC
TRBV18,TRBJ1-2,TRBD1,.,CASSPRLTGEGYGYTF,TGTGCCAGCTCTCCACGTTTAACAGGGGAAGGGTATGGCTACACCTTC
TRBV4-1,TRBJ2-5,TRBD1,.,CASSLAGGTGWETQYF,TGCGCCAGCAGCCTGGCAGGCGGGACAGGGTGGGAGACCCAGTACTTC
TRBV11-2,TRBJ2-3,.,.,CASSLRGGSTDTQYF,TGTGCCAGCAGCTTGCGGGGCGGGAGCACAGATACGCAGTATTTT
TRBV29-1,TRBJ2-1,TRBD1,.,CSSTGGSYNEQFF,TGCAGCTCTACAGGGGGGTCCTACAATGAGCAGTTCTTC
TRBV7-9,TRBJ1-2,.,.,CASSSRGSEWGYTF,TGTGCCAGCAGCAGTAGGGGAAGTGAGTGGGGCTACACCTTC
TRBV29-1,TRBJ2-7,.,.,CSVGPRVLGEQYF,TGCAGCGTCGGTCCCAGGGTTCTCGGCGAGCAGTACTTC
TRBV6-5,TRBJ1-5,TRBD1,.,CASRAGTGSNQPQHF,TGTGCCAGCAGAGCGGGGACAGGTAGCAATCAGCCCCAGCATTTT
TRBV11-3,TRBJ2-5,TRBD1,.,CASSPNDRGAETQYF,TGTGCCAGCAGCCCCAACGACAGGGGTGCGGAGACCCAGTACTTC
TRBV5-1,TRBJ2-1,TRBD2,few,CASSRGTSSHEQFF,TGCGCCAGCAGCAGAGGGACTAGCTCCCATGAGCAGTTCTTC